The 23 T cell receptor beta chains given below trace back to one sample, sequenced in a study of blood T cell repertoires in COVID-19. Produced via immunoSEQ multiplex PCR; TCRdb's table is partial and in-frame only. The sample lists around 330,000 clones, 85% occurring once. Material for sequencing was PBMCs or T cells enriched from blood (not recorded which). These receptor sequences come from a woman aged 30 to 39 who had been exposed to COVID-19.

This clone came up once. The V call is TRBV12-5, the J call TRBJ1-2; weak D call: TRBD1 (6 bases). V lost 0 bases and J 4 bases, leaving 21 bases between the germline ends. The CDR3 loop spans 18 amino acids. Germline assignment: CDR1 LGHNT and CDR2 FRNRAP. CDR3 nucleotides: TGTGCTAGTGGTTTGGTACGAACTTACAGGGTGGTGAGCTATGGCTACACCTTC. It is translated as CASGLVRTYRVVSYGYTF. The variable domain in full, with the rest retrieved from reference TRBV12-5 and TRBJ1-2, is DARVTQTPRHKVTEMGQEVTMRCQPILGHNTVFWYRQTMMQGLELLAYFRNRAPLDDSGMPKDRFSAEMPDATLATLKIQPSEPRDSAVYFCASGLVRTYRVVSYGYTFGSGTRLTVV.

This CDR3 reads CASTGLTYEQYF. The CDR3, as DNA: TGCGCCAGCACGGGACTAACCTACGAGCAGTACTTC. The chain has TRBV10-1 and TRBJ2-7, with 7 bases that match TRBD2. V shed 7 bases, J shed 2 bases, and the junction held 2 bases outside the gene matches. Germline assignment: CDR1 WNHNN and CDR2 SYGVQD (reference sequence). The CDR3 loop spans 12 amino acids.

V and J are TRBV7-9 and TRBJ2-1; 10 bases align to TRBD2. There are 18 residues in the CDR3. V trimming: 2 bases; J trimming: 1 base; junction bases outside the gene matches: 8. From germline, CDR1 is SEHNR and CDR2 FQNEAQ (reference sequence). This CDR3 reads CASSLSSSGRRSYNEQFF. In DNA form, the CDR3 reads TGTGCCAGCAGCTTATCATCTAGCGGGAGAAGATCCTACAATGAGCAGTTCTTC.

The rearrangement links TRBV20-1 to TRBJ2-3; possible D gene TRBD1, 6 bases. V lost 4 bases and J lost 6, with 8 bases in between. The germline gives CDR1 DFQATT, CDR2 SNEGSKA (reference sequence). This CDR3 is 11 amino acids long. As DNA, the CDR3 is TGCAGTGCTAACACAGGGGATACGCAGTATTTT. Translating gives CSANTGDTQYF.

This clone has a count of ten or more. The chain joins TRBV18 to TRBJ2-1; 10 bases map to TRBD2. The CDR3 loop spans 16 amino acids. Germline-derived CDR1 and CDR2 are KGHSH and LQKENI. V shed 0 bases and J 8 bases; nucleotides not matched to a gene: 7. In nucleotides, the CDR3 is TGTGCCAGCTCACCACCGAAGAGCGGGGGGGCCGATGAGCAGTTCTTC. Translated: CASSPPKSGGADEQFF.

The CDR3 sequence is CASSQNNSPLHF. In nucleotides, the CDR3 is TGTGCCAGCAGCCAGAATAATTCACCCCTCCACTTT. The V and J genes are TRBV12-3 or TRBV12-4 and TRBJ1-6; D is unresolved. The CDR3 extends over 12 amino acids. The V end was cut by 6 bases, the J end by 5 bases, with 5 bases between.

The CDR3 DNA reads TGTGCCAGCAGCTTAGATCAGGGGATTACGCAGTATTTT. It yields the protein CASSLDQGITQYF. The gene calls are TRBV11-2 and TRBJ2-3, with D possibly TRBD1 on 6 matching bases. Germline CDR1 reads SGHAT; CDR2 reads FQNNGV. The CDR3 extends over 13 amino acids. V was shortened by 0 bases and J by 8 bases, with 9 bases between the two germline ends.

The chain carries TRBV3-1 (or the pseudogene TRBV3-2) and TRBJ1-2, with a weak D call TRBD1 (5 bases). Germline CDR1 and CDR2: LGHDT and YNNKEL (reference sequence). The CDR3 is 13 residues long. The V gene lost 6 bases and the J gene lost 6 bases, with 14 bases spanning the gap. The DNA of the CDR3 is TGTGCCAGCAGGTCACCTGTGGGGCATGGCTACACCTTC. Protein: CASRSPVGHGYTF.

V and J are TRBV19 and TRBJ2-2; 9 nucleotides agree with TRBD2. V dropped 3 bases and J dropped 5; count of bases not matched to a gene: 7. Per germline, CDR1 LNHDA and CDR2 SQIVND (reference sequence). This CDR3 comprises 16 residues. This CDR3 is CASSISGGRVTGELFF. CDR3 bases: TGTGCCAGTAGTATCAGCGGGGGGCGAGTTACCGGGGAGCTGTTTTTT.

The V and J genes are TRBV10-3 and TRBJ1-1; no definite D call. Germline V gene data show CDR1 as ENHRY and CDR2 as SYGVKD. Trimming left V 1 base short and J 4 bases short, with 10 bases between. This CDR3 is 14 amino acids long. CDR3 loop: CAISELEGATEAFF. CDR3 bases: TGTGCCATCAGTGAGTTAGAGGGAGCCACTGAAGCTTTCTTT.

This chain links TRBV9 with TRBJ1-1; D might be TRBD1 (6 bases). The CDR3 sequence is 14 residues long. V lost 0 bases to trimming and J lost 4 bases, with 10 bases between them. Germline CDR1 is SGDLS and CDR2 is YYNGEE. DNA of the CDR3: TGTGCCAGCAGCGTAGATGTAGGGGGCACTGAAGCTTTCTTT. This codes for CASSVDVGGTEAFF.

In its sample, this clone was seen once. The chain has TRBV29-1 and TRBJ1-6; D is undetermined. From germline, CDR1 is SQVTM and CDR2 ANQGSEA. This CDR3 spans 17 amino acids. V lost 4 bases and J lost 10, with 26 bases in between. CDR3 nucleotide sequence: TGCAGCGTTGGTGAGACACGGGCGGGGAGGACCTGGTCACCCCTCCACTTT. This translates into CSVGETRAGRTWSPLHF.

The chain recombines TRBV12-5 with TRBJ2-7; TRBD1 matches 7 bases. The CDR3 has 16 amino acids. Germline V gives CDR1 LGHNT, CDR2 FRNRAP. The J segment lost 4 bases and the V segment lost 6 bases, leaving 15 bases of the junction unmatched. CDR3 sequence: CASGPPRDRELYEQYF. Written as DNA, the CDR3 is TGTGCTAGTGGCCCTCCTCGTGACAGGGAGTTATACGAGCAGTACTTC.

The chain recombines TRBV4-1 with TRBJ2-7; 11 bases line up with TRBD2. The V gene end was trimmed by 0 bases and the J gene end by 3 bases; junction bases not matched to a gene: 1. Germline CDR1 is MGHRA and CDR2 is YSYEKL. The CDR3 is 15 amino acids. The DNA for the CDR3 is TGCGCCAGCAGCCAAGAGGGACTAGCGGACTACGAGCAGTACTTC. Protein: CASSQEGLADYEQYF.

This clone was recorded many times. The chain carries TRBV27 and TRBJ2-7; D might be TRBD1 (6 bases). Between the trimmed V and J ends, which lost 6 bases and 6 bases, there was a span of 18 bases. This CDR3 region has 14 residues. CDR1 is MNHEY and CDR2 is SMNVEV in the germline V gene (reference sequence). The CDR3: CASSLQGRLSEQYF. Written as DNA, the CDR3 is TGTGCCAGCAGCTTACAGGGTAGGTTATCCGAGCAGTACTTC.

Concerning this clone: Just one base apart from a much larger clone, this may be a read error. The chain recombines TRBV6-5 with TRBJ1-5; D ambiguous. Germline-derived CDR1 and CDR2 are MNHEY and SVGAGI. Between the trimmed V and J ends, which lost 4 bases and 0 bases, there was a span of 4 bases. CDR3 length: 13 residues. CDR3 residues: CASSLNSNQPQHF. The CDR3, as DNA: TGTGCCAGCAGTTTAAATAGCAATCAGCCCCAGCATTTT.

The chain couples TRBV10-3 to TRBJ2-6; D gene ambiguous. Trimming removed 0 bases at V and 3 bases at J, with 3 bases between. This CDR3 comprises 14 residues. CDR1 and CDR2 (germline): ENHRY, SYGVKD. Here the CDR3 DNA reads TGTGCCATCAGTGAGTCCGGTGGGGCCAACGTCCTGACTTTC. This codes for CAISESGGANVLTF.

In DNA, the CDR3 is TGTGCCAGCAGCGTAGAGGGACTAGCGGGAGGGCCGGCAGATACGCAGTATTTT. As protein: CASSVEGLAGGPADTQYF. V and J are TRBV9 and TRBJ2-3; 16 nucleotides match TRBD2. V dropped 0 bases and J dropped 4; count of bases not matched to a gene: 5. Germline V gives CDR1 SGDLS, CDR2 YYNGEE. CDR3 length: 18 residues.

This clone was detected only once. The genes are TRBV6-2 or TRBV6-3 and TRBJ2-7, with TRBD1 identical over 7 bases. CDR3 length equals 13 residues. Germline V gene lookup returns CDR1 MNHEY and CDR2 SVGEGT. V gave up 2 bases and J gave up 5 bases; unmatched junction bases: 3. In nucleotides, the CDR3 is TGTGCCAGCAGTTACAGACAGGGACACGAGCAGTACTTC. Its protein product is CASSYRQGHEQYF.

This clone was seen only once. The CDR3 region is CAISESMADIYGYTF. The CDR3 DNA follows: TGTGCCATCAGTGAGTCGATGGCAGACATTTATGGCTACACCTTC. The V gene is TRBV10-3, the J gene TRBJ1-2, with D unresolved. Germline lookup yields CDR1 ENHRY and CDR2 SYGVKD. With 0 bases removed from V and 5 bases from J, the gap between germline ends came to 13 bases. This CDR3 has 15 amino acids.

The rearrangement joins TRBV10-2 to TRBJ1-6, with TRBD1 matching 8 bases. J gave up 0 bases and V 6 bases, and 4 bases lay outside the gene matches. This CDR3 spans 16 amino acids. From germline, CDR1 is WSHSY and CDR2 SAAADI. The CDR3 loop reads CASRRTGSSYNSPLHF. CDR3 in DNA: TGCGCCAGCAGGAGGACAGGGAGCTCCTATAATTCACCCCTCCACTTT.

V usage is TRBV7-2 and J usage is TRBJ2-7; 12 bases are a match to TRBD2. Germline CDR1 SGHTA, CDR2 FQGNSA. V lost 6 bases to trimming and J lost 4 bases; unmatched junction nucleotides: 7. CDR3 length equals 15 residues. As DNA, the CDR3 is TGTGCCAGCAGGCAGACTAGCGGGGGAGGGTACGAGCAGTACTTC. As protein: CASRQTSGGGYEQYF. Variable domain in full (rest from reference TRBV7-2 and TRBJ2-7): GAGVSQSPSNKVTEKGKDVELRCDPISGHTALYWYRQSLGQGLEFLIYFQGNSAPDKSGLPSDRFSAERTGGSVSTLTIQRTQQEDSAVYLCASRQTSGGGYEQYFGPGTRLTVT.

V gene TRBV27 combines with J gene TRBJ1-2; D is possibly TRBD1 (5 bases). The germline gives CDR1 MNHEY, CDR2 SMNVEV (reference sequence). The CDR3 length is 13 residues. V lost 2 bases to trimming and J lost 4 bases, with 8 bases between them. CDR3: CASSLTGSYGYTF. As DNA, the CDR3 is TGTGCCAGCAGTTTAACAGGATCCTATGGCTACACCTTC.